These 32 T cell receptor beta chains share one sample of origin, sequenced in a study of blood T cell repertoires in COVID-19. Assay: immunoSEQ multiplex PCR; the TCRdb copy retains only in-frame clones and omits some. The table has over 60,000 clones, about nine tenths seen once. The sequenced sample consisted of peripheral blood. All receptors come from a man aged 65-85 years with active or convalescent COVID-19.

The chain carries TRBV11-2 and TRBJ1-3; D unresolved. The germline V gene encodes CDR1 SGHAT and CDR2 FQNNGV. This CDR3 is built from 13 residues. V was cut by 3 bases and J by 4 bases, with 7 bases left in between. This CDR3 reads CASSFATGNTIYF. The CDR3 DNA sequence: TGTGCCAGCAGCTTTGCGACAGGAAACACCATATATTTT.

The chain carries TRBV6-5 and TRBJ1-5; 8 positions agree with TRBD1. The CDR3 contains 14 residues. The V gene's germline CDR1 is MNHEY and CDR2 SVGAGI. The V and J ends lost 4 bases and 7 bases, in that order; junction bases with no gene match: 6. This CDR3 reads CASSSQGARQPQHF. CDR3 sequence (DNA): TGTGCCAGCAGTTCCCAGGGGGCGAGGCAGCCCCAGCATTTT.

The chain joins TRBV27 to TRBJ2-7; tentatively, D is TRBD2 (6 bases). Trimming shortened V by 2 bases and J by 1 base, and 12 bases separated the two germline ends. Germline CDR1 and CDR2: MNHEY and SMNVEV (reference sequence). The CDR3 is 15 amino acids. The CDR3 loop reads CASSLGGTRSYEQYF. In nucleotides, the CDR3 is TGTGCCAGCAGTTTAGGCGGGACGAGATCCTACGAGCAGTACTTC.

The chain combines TRBV5-6 with TRBJ2-7, with 9 bases lining up with TRBD2. V gave up 5 bases and J gave up 0 bases; unmatched junction bases: 6. The CDR3 has 15 residues. The germline gives CDR1 SGHDT, CDR2 YYEEEE. CDR3 DNA: TGTGCCAGCAGTTACGGACTAGCGAGCTCCTACGAGCAGTACTTC. It encodes CASSYGLASSYEQYF.

The rearrangement uses TRBV5-1 and TRBJ2-1, with 11 bases matching TRBD2. This CDR3 spans 15 amino acids. The junction had 3 bases not matched to a gene; V was cut back by 0 bases and J by 7 bases. Germline lookup yields CDR1 SGHRS and CDR2 YFSETQ. The CDR3 nucleotides read TGCGCCAGCAGCTTGGAACTAGCGGGAGTTAATGAGCAGTTCTTC. Translation gives CASSLELAGVNEQFF.

This rearrangement joins TRBV6-1 to TRBJ1-6; D gene ambiguous. Deletions cut 1 base from V and 0 bases from J, with 13 bases between. The CDR3 sequence is 18 residues long. Germline V gene data show CDR1 as MNHNS and CDR2 as SASEGT. CDR3 sequence (DNA): TGTGCCAGCAGTGAAGGTGTAGCTATTAGCTCCTATAATTCACCCCTCCACTTT. Its translation is CASSEGVAISSYNSPLHF.

The rearrangement joins TRBV15 to TRBJ1-3; D remains ambiguous. The CDR3 is made up of 16 amino acids. Trimming took 3 bases from V and 0 from J, leaving 12 bases between them. Germline values: CDR1 LNHNV, CDR2 YYDKDF (reference sequence). In DNA, the CDR3 is TGTGCCACCAGCAGGGATCAGACTATCTCTGGAAACACCATATATTTT. Its translation is CATSRDQTISGNTIYF.

A few counts support this clone. The genes are TRBV18 and TRBJ2-7; 10 bases match TRBD1. The junction had 8 bases not matched to a gene; V was cut back by 3 bases and J by 6 bases. The CDR3 has 15 residues. Germline CDR1 reads KGHSH; CDR2 reads LQKENI. Written as DNA, the CDR3 is TGTGCCAGCTCACCCAGGACAGGGGGTCCGTCCGAGCAGTACTTC. This encodes CASSPRTGGPSEQYF.

V and J are TRBV6-6 and TRBJ1-1; perhaps TRBD1 as D (5 bases). V lost 5 bases and J lost 4, with 14 bases in between. CDR3 length: 14 amino acids. Germline CDR1 reads MNHNY; CDR2 reads SVGAGI (reference sequence). The CDR3 bases are TGTGCCAGCAGTCCCCTGGGCAGGGTCACTGAAGCTTTCTTT. Translating it yields CASSPLGRVTEAFF.

The J gene is TRBJ1-1, the V gene TRBV11-1, with D tentatively TRBD1 (5 bases). The CDR3 contains 15 residues. Germline assignment: CDR1 SGHAT and CDR2 FQDESV (reference sequence). V lost 5 bases, J lost 1 base, and 14 bases lay in between. In DNA form, the CDR3 reads TGTGCCAGCAGCCCGAGACGCGGGACGAACACTGAAGCTTTCTTT. Residues: CASSPRRGTNTEAFF. Combining the CDR3 with reference TRBV11-1 and TRBJ1-1 gives the whole variable domain EAEVAQSPRYKITEKSQAVAFWCDPISGHATLYWYRQILGQGPELLVQFQDESVVDDSQLPKDRFSAERLKGVDSTLKIQPAELGDSAMYLCASSPRRGTNTEAFFGQGTRLTVV.

This sequence joins TRBV7-9 and TRBJ1-2; weak D call: TRBD1 (5 bases). This CDR3 has 11 residues. Trimming left V 5 bases short and J 7 bases short, with 8 bases between. Germline assignment: CDR1 SEHNR and CDR2 FQNEAQ (reference sequence). CDR3 sequence reads: CASSLQGGYTF. CDR3 in DNA: TGTGCCAGCAGCCTGCAGGGTGGCTACACCTTC.

V and J are TRBV28 and TRBJ1-1; 7 bases agree with TRBD1. Germline loops: CDR1 MDHEN, CDR2 SYDVKM. V lost 2 bases, J lost 8 bases, and 11 bases stayed unmatched. The CDR3 is 15 residues long. CDR3 sequence (DNA): TGTGCCAGCAGTTTAGTGGGACAGAGGGGCCAGGAAGCTTTCTTT. This codes for CASSLVGQRGQEAFF.

The rearrangement joins TRBV6-5 to TRBJ2-7; 7 bases line up with TRBD1. CDR1 MNHEY and CDR2 SVGAGI come from the germline V gene. The V and J ends lost 5 bases and 0 bases, in that order; junction bases with no gene match: 4. The CDR3 runs to 14 residues. CDR3 sequence: CASSSRDSSYEQYF. CDR3 bases: TGTGCCAGCAGTAGCCGGGACAGCTCCTACGAGCAGTACTTC.

The rearrangement uses TRBV28 and TRBJ1-6; 9 bases agree with TRBD1. In germline, CDR1 is MDHEN, CDR2 SYDVKM. The CDR3 spans 15 residues. After removal of 4 bases from V and 14 bases from J, the junction contained 12 bases not matched to a gene. This CDR3 reads CASSSSGQGNRSLHF. The CDR3 bases are TGTGCCAGCAGTTCCTCGGGACAGGGTAATAGATCCCTCCACTTT.

The chain joins TRBV9 to TRBJ1-3; TRBD1 matches at 10 bases. Trimming at V came to 0 bases and at J to 0 bases, leaving 0 bases not matched to a gene. CDR1 SGDLS and CDR2 YYNGEE come from the germline V gene. This CDR3 contains 16 residues. The chain's CDR3 is CASSVGTGGSGNTIYF. The CDR3 nucleotides are TGTGCCAGCAGCGTAGGGACAGGGGGCTCTGGAAACACCATATATTTT.

V usage is TRBV6-6 and J usage is TRBJ1-2; 8 bases are a match to TRBD1. After removal of 7 bases from V and 4 bases from J, the junction contained 8 bases not matched to a gene. CDR1 is MNHNY and CDR2 is SVGAGI in the germline V gene (reference sequence). This CDR3 is 14 amino acids long. The CDR3 here is CASTMTGEGYGYTF. The CDR3 DNA follows: TGTGCCAGCACCATGACAGGGGAGGGCTATGGCTACACCTTC.

The rearrangement joins TRBV6-4 to TRBJ2-7; 9 bases are shared with TRBD2. Germline loops: CDR1 MRHNA, CDR2 SNTAGT. The CDR3 length is 17 residues. V shed 1 base and J 0 bases; nucleotides not matched to a gene: 7. CDR3 region: CASSDLISGGSSYEQYF. CDR3 DNA sequence: TGTGCCAGCAGTGACTTAATAAGCGGGGGGAGCTCCTACGAGCAGTACTTC.

The chain has TRBV9 and TRBJ1-5; 7 bases line up with TRBD1. In germline, CDR1 is SGDLS, CDR2 YYNGEE. This CDR3 spans 15 amino acids. The J segment lost 5 bases and the V segment lost 0 bases, leaving 5 bases of the junction unmatched. CDR3 nucleotide sequence: TGTGCCAGCAGCGTAGGGCAGGGGGGTTATCAGCCCCAGCATTTT. The encoded protein is CASSVGQGGYQPQHF.

The rearrangement links TRBV27 to TRBJ1-2; the match to TRBD1 covers 8 bases. J gave up 7 bases and V 4 bases, and 2 bases lay outside the gene matches. The CDR3 is made up of 12 amino acids. Germline CDR1 reads MNHEY; CDR2 reads SMNVEV (reference sequence). The CDR3 here is CASSSDRGGYTF. The CDR3 DNA follows: TGTGCCAGCAGTTCTGACAGGGGTGGCTACACCTTC.

The rearrangement uses TRBV30 and TRBJ2-7; D ambiguous. Per the germline V gene, CDR1 is GTSNPN and CDR2 is SVGIG (reference sequence). This CDR3 region has 14 residues. Trimming stripped 4 bases from V and 0 bases from J, with 13 bases between. In DNA form, the CDR3 reads TGTGCCTGGACACGCGATTTGAGCTCCTACGAGCAGTACTTC. As protein: CAWTRDLSSYEQYF. Drawing the rest from reference TRBV30 and TRBJ2-7, the complete variable domain is SQTIHQWPATLVQPVGSPLSLECTVEGTSNPNLYWYRQAAGRGLQLLFYSVGIGQISSEVPQNLSASRPQDRQFILSSKKLLLSDSGFYLCAWTRDLSSYEQYFGPGTRLTVT.

The chain uses TRBV9 and TRBJ2-7; D possibly corresponds to TRBD2 (6 bases). Germline V gene data show CDR1 as SGDLS and CDR2 as YYNGEE. This CDR3 comprises 14 residues. V lost 4 bases, J lost 5 bases, and 16 bases lay in between. The CDR3, as DNA: TGTGCCAGCAGCCCCCGCAGCGGGCTCGACGAGCAGTACTTC. It yields the protein CASSPRSGLDEQYF.

V gene TRBV18 combines with J gene TRBJ2-1, with D tentatively TRBD1 (5 bases). Germline CDR1 KGHSH, CDR2 LQKENI. V lost 5 bases and J lost 5, with 13 bases in between. The length of the CDR3 is 14 residues. CDR3 sequence (DNA): TGTGCCAGCTCAGCGACAGAAATACACAATGAGCAGTTCTTC. It encodes CASSATEIHNEQFF.

This clone has just one count. J is TRBJ2-2 and V is TRBV30; TRBD2 aligns across 7 bases. J lost 0 bases, V lost 2 bases, and 3 bases had no gene match. The CDR3 spans 15 residues. CDR1 and CDR2 (germline): GTSNPN, SVGIG (reference sequence). CDR3 amino acids: CAWSFLAANTGELFF. The DNA for the CDR3 is TGTGCCTGGAGTTTCCTAGCGGCGAACACCGGGGAGCTGTTTTTT.

This rearrangement joins TRBV7-2 to TRBJ1-1, with a tentative D call TRBD1 (5 bases). V was clipped by 0 bases and J by 1 base, with 9 bases between them. The CDR3 has 15 amino acids. CDR1 SGHTA and CDR2 FQGNSA come from the germline V gene. CDR3 DNA sequence: TGTGCCAGCAGCTTAGCGGGGCTAGAGAACACTGAAGCTTTCTTT. Protein sequence: CASSLAGLENTEAFF.

This chain connects TRBV6-5 to TRBJ1-5, with 7 bases matching TRBD1. CDR1 and CDR2 from the germline V gene are MNHEY and SVGAGI. J was trimmed by 5 bases and V by 7 bases; bases with no gene match: 2. CDR3 length equals 12 residues. The CDR3, as DNA: TGTGCCAGCACCCAGGGGGATCAGCCCCAGCATTTT. As protein: CASTQGDQPQHF.

This clone was observed a single time. This chain uses TRBV2 with TRBJ2-7; tentative D call: TRBD2 (5 bases). CDR3 size: 11 residues. CDR1 and CDR2 (germline): SNHLY, FYNNEI. With 3 bases removed from V and 7 bases from J, the gap between germline ends came to 7 bases. In nucleotides, the CDR3 is TGTGCCAGCAGTGAGTGGGAGGAGCAGTACTTC. As protein: CASSEWEEQYF.

The chain couples TRBV5-1 to TRBJ2-2, with D unclear. V shed 5 bases and J shed 6 bases, with 11 bases lying between them. The CDR3 runs 13 residues. Germline CDR1 is SGHRS and CDR2 is YFSETQ. For the CDR3, the DNA is TGCGCCAGCAGGTCCACAGAAGCCGGGGAGCTGTTTTTT. Amino acids: CASRSTEAGELFF. Together with reference TRBV5-1 and TRBJ2-2, the CDR3 gives the full variable domain: KAGVTQTPRYLIKTRGQQVTLSCSPISGHRSVSWYQQTPGQGLQFLFEYFSETQRNKGNFPGRFSGRQFSNSRSEMNVSTLELGDSALYLCASRSTEAGELFFGEGSRLTVL.

This clone was counted once. This chain connects TRBV6-5 to TRBJ1-1; 7 bases map to TRBD1. CDR1 is MNHEY and CDR2 is SVGAGI in the germline V gene. There are 15 residues in the CDR3. With V trimmed by 6 bases and J by 1 base, 8 bases remained unmatched. CDR3 sequence: CASRRQQGSNTEAFF. CDR3 bases: TGTGCCAGCAGACGCCAACAGGGGTCGAACACTGAAGCTTTCTTT.

This clone was picked up one time. The J gene is TRBJ1-1, the V gene TRBV6-5; D is undetermined. Germline CDR1 reads MNHEY; CDR2 reads SVGAGI. V was pared by 2 bases and J by 11 bases, with 15 bases between. The CDR3 loop spans 13 amino acids. CDR3: CASSYPGEGGAFF. The DNA of the CDR3 is TGTGCCAGCAGTTACCCCGGCGAGGGCGGGGCTTTCTTT.

This clone was counted a single time. The gene calls are TRBV28 and TRBJ2-1; 9 bases align to TRBD2. Germline CDR1 reads MDHEN; CDR2 reads SYDVKM. The CDR3 runs to 16 residues. V shed 7 bases and J 7 bases; nucleotides not matched to a gene: 14. Here the CDR3 DNA reads TGTGCCAGCACACGACCTCCGGGACTAGCAGTGAATGAGCAGTTCTTC. Amino acid sequence: CASTRPPGLAVNEQFF.

The CDR3 sequence is CASRLGQGTEAFF. CDR3 nucleotide sequence: TGTGCCAGCAGGCTGGGACAGGGCACTGAAGCTTTCTTT. V and J are TRBV6-5 and TRBJ1-1, with 9 bases lining up with TRBD1. The CDR3 is made up of 13 amino acids. Trimming took 6 bases from V and 4 from J; bases not matched to a gene: 3. Per germline, CDR1 MNHEY and CDR2 SVGAGI.

The chain uses TRBV4-3 and TRBJ1-2; tentative D call: TRBD1 (5 bases). The CDR3 spans 15 residues. V shed 1 base and J shed 4 bases, with 13 bases lying between them. Germline CDR1 is LGHNA and CDR2 is YSLEER. The CDR3 DNA follows: TGCGCCAGCAGCCAAGCGAGACAGATCACCTATGGCTACACCTTC. This gives the protein CASSQARQITYGYTF.